A selection of T cell receptor beta chains follows, all from one sample in a study of shared clonotypes between healthy human individuals. Generated by immunoSEQ multiplex PCR, the TCRdb table keeps only in-frame clones and is missing some. The sample lists 980,000 or so clones, about three quarters occurring once. Source material: memory CD4+ T cells sorted from blood. The receptors here all came from a young man in good health. Both conserved end residues are part of each CDR3. The order of the fields is V gene, J gene, D gene, clone size, CDR3 protein, CDR3 DNA. The D gene is left open where the match is weak. Not every row has a clone size; where given, it reads once, few, many or a size class.

v_call: TRBV4-1
j_call: TRBJ2-7
d_call: -
clone_size: -
cdr3_aa: CASSQEAQHPGDEQYF
cdr3_nt: TGCGCCAGCAGCCAAGAAGCGCAGCACCCCGGTGACGAGCAGTACTTC

v_call: TRBV4-3
j_call: TRBJ1-1
d_call: TRBD1
clone_size: -
cdr3_aa: CASSLGQGMNTEAFF
cdr3_nt: TGCGCCAGCAGCCTAGGACAGGGAATGAACACTGAAGCTTTCTTT

v_call: TRBV2
j_call: TRBJ1-2
d_call: -
clone_size: -
cdr3_aa: CASSEWETGGYTF
cdr3_nt: TGTGCCAGCAGTGAATGGGAAACGGGAGGCTACACCTTC

v_call: TRBV7-9
j_call: TRBJ2-5
d_call: -
clone_size: -
cdr3_aa: CASSSRTDSQETQYF
cdr3_nt: TGTGCCAGCAGCTCGCGGACAGACTCCCAAGAGACCCAGTACTTC

v_call: TRBV10-1
j_call: TRBJ2-7
d_call: -
clone_size: -
cdr3_aa: CASSVSLGSGYEQYF
cdr3_nt: TGCGCCAGCAGTGTTTCCCTTGGTTCAGGGTACGAGCAGTACTTC

v_call: TRBV18
j_call: TRBJ2-7
d_call: TRBD1
clone_size: once
cdr3_aa: CASSPQGTGGNEQYF
cdr3_nt: TGTGCCAGCTCACCACAAGGGACAGGGGGCAACGAGCAGTACTTC

v_call: TRBV29-1
j_call: TRBJ1-4
d_call: -
clone_size: -
cdr3_aa: CSVEVRTNEKLFF
cdr3_nt: TGCAGCGTTGAAGTAAGAACTAATGAAAAACTGTTTTTT

v_call: TRBV10-3
j_call: TRBJ2-3
d_call: -
clone_size: -
cdr3_aa: CAIRGQPTDTQYF
cdr3_nt: TGTGCCATCAGGGGGCAGCCTACAGATACGCAGTATTTT

v_call: TRBV18
j_call: TRBJ1-2
d_call: TRBD1
clone_size: once
cdr3_aa: CASSPPTGGSGYGYTF
cdr3_nt: TGTGCCAGCTCACCACCGACAGGGGGATCTGGCTATGGCTACACCTTC

v_call: TRBV7-9
j_call: TRBJ2-1
d_call: TRBD2
clone_size: -
cdr3_aa: CASSLASGGTYNEQFF
cdr3_nt: TGTGCCAGCAGCTTAGCTAGCGGGGGGACCTACAATGAGCAGTTCTTC

v_call: TRBV19
j_call: TRBJ2-7
d_call: TRBD2
clone_size: -
cdr3_aa: CASSMGLAGASYEQYF
cdr3_nt: TGTGCCAGTAGTATGGGCCTAGCGGGGGCATCCTACGAGCAGTACTTC

v_call: TRBV30
j_call: TRBJ1-3
d_call: -
clone_size: -
cdr3_aa: CATSPGGSGNTIYF
cdr3_nt: TGTGCCACCAGCCCCGGGGGCTCTGGAAACACCATATATTTT

v_call: TRBV7-8
j_call: TRBJ2-7
d_call: -
clone_size: -
cdr3_aa: CASSLLGDGYEQYF
cdr3_nt: TGTGCCAGCAGCCTTCTGGGGGATGGGTACGAGCAGTACTTC

v_call: TRBV6-1
j_call: TRBJ2-5
d_call: TRBD2
clone_size: -
cdr3_aa: CASSVVLAGPLETQYF
cdr3_nt: TGTGCCAGCAGTGTCGTACTAGCGGGCCCTTTGGAGACCCAGTACTTC

v_call: TRBV5-4
j_call: TRBJ2-7
d_call: -
clone_size: -
cdr3_aa: CASSLDRYEQYF
cdr3_nt: TGTGCCAGCAGCCTTGACAGATACGAGCAGTACTTC

v_call: TRBV9
j_call: TRBJ2-3
d_call: -
clone_size: -
cdr3_aa: CASSVSPLITDTQYF
cdr3_nt: TGTGCCAGCAGCGTATCCCCTCTTATCACAGATACGCAGTATTTT

v_call: TRBV6-1
j_call: TRBJ1-1
d_call: -
clone_size: -
cdr3_aa: CASTLRANTEAFF
cdr3_nt: TGTGCCAGCACCCTCCGAGCGAACACTGAAGCTTTCTTT

v_call: TRBV30
j_call: TRBJ1-1
d_call: TRBD1
clone_size: -
cdr3_aa: CAWTDRGDTEAFF
cdr3_nt: TGTGCCTGGACGGACAGGGGGGACACTGAAGCTTTCTTT

v_call: TRBV18
j_call: TRBJ1-1
d_call: TRBD1
clone_size: -
cdr3_aa: CASSPTGTVNTEAFF
cdr3_nt: TGTGCCAGCTCACCAACCGGGACAGTGAACACTGAAGCTTTCTTT

v_call: TRBV10-3
j_call: TRBJ2-3
d_call: TRBD2
clone_size: many
cdr3_aa: CAISESGLAGTDTQYF
cdr3_nt: TGTGCCATCAGTGAGTCTGGACTAGCGGGCACAGATACGCAGTATTTT

v_call: TRBV29-1
j_call: TRBJ2-7
d_call: -
clone_size: few
cdr3_aa: CSVGQTYEQYF
cdr3_nt: TGCAGCGTTGGACAAACCTACGAGCAGTACTTC

v_call: TRBV21-1
j_call: TRBJ2-3
d_call: -
clone_size: -
cdr3_aa: CASSKAPFTDTQYF
cdr3_nt: TGTGCCAGCAGCAAAGCGCCCTTCACAGATACGCAGTATTTT

v_call: TRBV9
j_call: TRBJ2-3
d_call: -
clone_size: -
cdr3_aa: CASSALSTDTQYF
cdr3_nt: TGTGCCAGCAGCGCACTGAGCACAGATACGCAGTATTTT

v_call: TRBV5-1
j_call: TRBJ1-1
d_call: -
clone_size: -
cdr3_aa: CASSWGAENTEAFF
cdr3_nt: TGCGCCAGCAGCTGGGGGGCAGAGAACACTGAAGCTTTCTTT

v_call: TRBV7-9
j_call: TRBJ1-1
d_call: TRBD1
clone_size: -
cdr3_aa: CASSPSQGQGPFF
cdr3_nt: TGTGCCAGCAGTCCATCTCAGGGACAGGGGCCTTTCTTT

v_call: TRBV2
j_call: TRBJ2-2
d_call: -
clone_size: -
cdr3_aa: CAGSLNTGELFF
cdr3_nt: TGTGCCGGGTCCCTCAACACCGGGGAGCTGTTTTTT